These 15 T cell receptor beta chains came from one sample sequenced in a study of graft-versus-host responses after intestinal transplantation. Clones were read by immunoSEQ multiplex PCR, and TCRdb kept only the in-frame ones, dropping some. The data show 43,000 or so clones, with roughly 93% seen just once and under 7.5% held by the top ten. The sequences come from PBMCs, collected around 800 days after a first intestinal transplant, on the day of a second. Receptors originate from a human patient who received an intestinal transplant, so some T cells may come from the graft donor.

DNA for the CDR3: TGCGCCAGCAGCTTGGGGGCCAGGGACGAGCAGTACTTC. This translates into CASSLGARDEQYF. The chain is built from TRBV5-1 and TRBJ2-7; perhaps TRBD1 as D (5 bases). V was clipped by 0 bases and J by 5 bases, with 9 bases between them. Germline CDR1 is SGHRS and CDR2 is YFSETQ. This CDR3 has 13 amino acids.

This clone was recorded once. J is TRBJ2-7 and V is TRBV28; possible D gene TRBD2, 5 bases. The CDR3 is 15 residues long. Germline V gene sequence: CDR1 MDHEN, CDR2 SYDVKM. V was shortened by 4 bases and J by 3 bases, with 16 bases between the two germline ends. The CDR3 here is CASSSGLNFYYEQYF. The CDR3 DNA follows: TGTGCCAGCAGTTCCGGACTCAATTTTTACTACGAGCAGTACTTC.

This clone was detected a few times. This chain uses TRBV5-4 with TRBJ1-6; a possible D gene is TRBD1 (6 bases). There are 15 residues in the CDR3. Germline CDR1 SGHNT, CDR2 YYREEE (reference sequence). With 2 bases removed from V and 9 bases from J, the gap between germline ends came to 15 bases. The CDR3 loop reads CASSFGRGMVSPLHF. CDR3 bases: TGTGCCAGCAGCTTCGGTAGGGGGATGGTTTCACCCCTCCACTTT. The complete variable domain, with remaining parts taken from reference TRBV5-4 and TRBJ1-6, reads ETGVTQSPTHLIKTRGQQVTLRCSSQSGHNTVSWYQQALGQGPQFIFQYYREEENGRGNFPPRFSGLQFPNYSSELNVNALELDDSALYLCASSFGRGMVSPLHFGNGTRLTVT.

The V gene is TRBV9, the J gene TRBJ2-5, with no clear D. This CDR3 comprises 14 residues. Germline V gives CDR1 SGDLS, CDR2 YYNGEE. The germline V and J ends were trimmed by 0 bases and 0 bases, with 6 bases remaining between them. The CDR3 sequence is CASSVEPHQETQYF. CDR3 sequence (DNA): TGTGCCAGCAGCGTAGAGCCGCACCAAGAGACCCAGTACTTC.

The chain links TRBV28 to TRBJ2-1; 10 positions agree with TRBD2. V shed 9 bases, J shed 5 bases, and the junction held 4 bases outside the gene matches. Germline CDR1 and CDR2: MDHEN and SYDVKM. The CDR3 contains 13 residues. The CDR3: CASLAGANNEQFF. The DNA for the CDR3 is TGTGCCAGTCTAGCGGGAGCCAACAATGAGCAGTTCTTC.

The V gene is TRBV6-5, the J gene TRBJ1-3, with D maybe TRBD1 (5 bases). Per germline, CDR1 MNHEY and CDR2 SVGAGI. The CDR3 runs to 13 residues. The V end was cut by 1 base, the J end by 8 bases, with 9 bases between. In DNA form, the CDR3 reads TGTGCCAGCAGTTACTTGCAGGGATACACCATATATTTT. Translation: CASSYLQGYTIYF.

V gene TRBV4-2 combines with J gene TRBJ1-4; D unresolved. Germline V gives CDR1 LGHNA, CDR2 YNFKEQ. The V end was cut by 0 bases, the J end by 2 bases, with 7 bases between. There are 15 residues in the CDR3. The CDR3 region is CASSQDWMTNEKLFF. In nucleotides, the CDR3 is TGTGCCAGCAGCCAAGATTGGATGACTAATGAAAAACTGTTTTTT.

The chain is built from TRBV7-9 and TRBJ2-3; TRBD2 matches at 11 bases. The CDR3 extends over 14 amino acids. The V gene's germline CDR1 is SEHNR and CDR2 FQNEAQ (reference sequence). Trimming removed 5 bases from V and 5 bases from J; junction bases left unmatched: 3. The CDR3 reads CASSTTSGKDTQYF. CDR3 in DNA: TGTGCCAGCAGCACGACTAGCGGGAAAGATACGCAGTATTTT.

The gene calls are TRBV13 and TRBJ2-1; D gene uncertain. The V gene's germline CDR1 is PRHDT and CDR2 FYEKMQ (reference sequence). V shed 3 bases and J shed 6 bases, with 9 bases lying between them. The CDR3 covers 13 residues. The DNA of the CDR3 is TGTGCCAGCAGCTTCTTGTCTGGCAATGAGCAGTTCTTC. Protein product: CASSFLSGNEQFF.

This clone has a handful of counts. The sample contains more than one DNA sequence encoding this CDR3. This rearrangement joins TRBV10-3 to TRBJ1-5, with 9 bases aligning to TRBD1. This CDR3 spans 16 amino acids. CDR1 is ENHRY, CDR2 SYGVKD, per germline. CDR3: CATGTGPGGGNQPQHF. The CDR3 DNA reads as TGTGCGACCGGGACAGGGCCTGGGGGGGGAAATCAGCCCCAGCATTTT.

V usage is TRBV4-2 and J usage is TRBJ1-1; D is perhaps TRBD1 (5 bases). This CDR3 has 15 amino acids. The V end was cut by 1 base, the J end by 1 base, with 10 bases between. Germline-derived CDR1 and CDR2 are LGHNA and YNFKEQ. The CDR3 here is CASSQAQGRNTEAFF. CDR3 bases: TGTGCCAGCAGCCAAGCGCAGGGCAGGAACACTGAAGCTTTCTTT.

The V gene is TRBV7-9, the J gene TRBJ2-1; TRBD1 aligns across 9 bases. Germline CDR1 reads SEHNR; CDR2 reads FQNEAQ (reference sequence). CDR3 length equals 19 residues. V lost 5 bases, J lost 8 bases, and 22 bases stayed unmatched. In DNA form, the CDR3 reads TGTGCCAGCAGCCGCCGGGGACACCTCCGGGACAGGGTTGAAGATGAGCAGTTCTTC. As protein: CASSRRGHLRDRVEDEQFF. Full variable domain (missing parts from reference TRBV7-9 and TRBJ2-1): DTGVSQNPRHKITKRGQNVTFRCDPISEHNRLYWYRQTLGQGPEFLTYFQNEAQLEKSRLLSDRFSAERPKGSFSTLEIQRTEQGDSAMYLCASSRRGHLRDRVEDEQFFGPGTRLTVL.

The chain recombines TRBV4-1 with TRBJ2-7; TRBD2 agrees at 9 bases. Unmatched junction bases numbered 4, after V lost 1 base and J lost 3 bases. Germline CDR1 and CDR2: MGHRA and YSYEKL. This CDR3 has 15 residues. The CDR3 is CASSQVNSGSYEQYF. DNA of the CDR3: TGCGCCAGCAGCCAAGTTAATAGCGGGAGCTACGAGCAGTACTTC.

The CDR3 DNA is TGCGCCAGCAGGTGGACAGGGGGCGCGCAGGGCTACACCTTC. Protein product: CASRWTGGAQGYTF. The chain carries TRBV5-1 and TRBJ1-2, with 11 nucleotides matching TRBD1. The CDR3 sequence is 14 residues long. Germline V gene sequence: CDR1 SGHRS, CDR2 YFSETQ. V dropped 5 bases and J dropped 8; count of bases not matched to a gene: 8.

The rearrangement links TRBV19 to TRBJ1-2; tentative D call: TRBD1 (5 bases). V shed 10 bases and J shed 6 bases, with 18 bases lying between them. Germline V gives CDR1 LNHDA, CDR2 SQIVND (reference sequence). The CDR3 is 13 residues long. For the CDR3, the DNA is TGTGCCACCCGAGATTTGGGGCCGGATGGCTACACCTTC. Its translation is CATRDLGPDGYTF.